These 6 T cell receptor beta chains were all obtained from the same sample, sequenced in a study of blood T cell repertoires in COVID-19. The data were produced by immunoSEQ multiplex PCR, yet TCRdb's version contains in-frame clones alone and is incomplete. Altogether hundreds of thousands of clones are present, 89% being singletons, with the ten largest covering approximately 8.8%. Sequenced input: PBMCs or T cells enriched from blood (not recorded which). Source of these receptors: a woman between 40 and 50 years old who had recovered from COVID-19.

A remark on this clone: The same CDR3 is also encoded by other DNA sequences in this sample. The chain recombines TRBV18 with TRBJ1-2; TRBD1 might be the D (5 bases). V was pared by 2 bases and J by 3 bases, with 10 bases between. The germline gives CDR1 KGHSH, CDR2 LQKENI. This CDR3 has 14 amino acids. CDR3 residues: CASSPAGVDYGYTF. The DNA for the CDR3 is TGTGCCAGCTCACCAGCGGGGGTGGACTATGGCTACACCTTC.

This chain's CDR3 is CASRNAGTYGYTF. CDR3 DNA sequence: TGTGCCAGCCGAAATGCGGGGACGTATGGCTACACCTTC. The chain is built from TRBV28 and TRBJ1-2, with D perhaps matching TRBD1 (5 bases). Per germline, CDR1 MDHEN and CDR2 SYDVKM. Trimming took 8 bases from V and 5 from J, leaving 15 bases between them. This CDR3 region has 13 residues.

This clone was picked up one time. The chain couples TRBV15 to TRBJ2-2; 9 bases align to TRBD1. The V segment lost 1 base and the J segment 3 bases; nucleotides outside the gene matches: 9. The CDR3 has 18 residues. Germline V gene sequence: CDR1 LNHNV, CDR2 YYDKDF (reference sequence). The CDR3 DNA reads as TGTGCCACCAGCAGAGCCTACCGGGACAGGGTTTACACCGGGGAGCTGTTTTTT. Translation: CATSRAYRDRVYTGELFF.

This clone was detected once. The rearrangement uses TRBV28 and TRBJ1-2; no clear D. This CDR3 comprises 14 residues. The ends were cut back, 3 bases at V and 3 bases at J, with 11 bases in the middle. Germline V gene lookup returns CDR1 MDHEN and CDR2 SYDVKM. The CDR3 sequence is CASSFPGYHYGYTF. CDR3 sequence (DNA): TGTGCCAGCAGTTTTCCCGGGTACCACTATGGCTACACCTTC.

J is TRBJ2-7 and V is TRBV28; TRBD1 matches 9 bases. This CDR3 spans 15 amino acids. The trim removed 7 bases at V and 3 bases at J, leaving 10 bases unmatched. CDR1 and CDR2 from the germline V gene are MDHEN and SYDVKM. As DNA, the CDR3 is TGTGCCAGCAACGATCCACGGGACAGGGACTACGAGCAGTACTTC. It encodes CASNDPRDRDYEQYF.

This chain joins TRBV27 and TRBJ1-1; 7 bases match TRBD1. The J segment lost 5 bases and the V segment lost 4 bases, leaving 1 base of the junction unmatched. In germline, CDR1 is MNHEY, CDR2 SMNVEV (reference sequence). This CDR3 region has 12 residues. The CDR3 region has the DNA TGTGCCAGCAGTTCACAGGGGACTGAAGCTTTCTTT. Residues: CASSSQGTEAFF.